Described below is a single TCR beta chain sequence and its context. Molecular barcoding with unique molecular identifiers was used for the TCRbeta library. TCRdb fed the PCR reads into MiXCR, producing one record per CDR3 protein. Among approximately 1,000,000 distinct CDR3 sequences, 25% to 35% were seen once, and the ten largest hold roughly 31%. The sample originates from a study of T-cell reconstitution after alpha-beta-depleted transplantation in children. This CDR3 has 17 residues. V was trimmed by 1 base and J by 2 bases, leaving 17 bases between them. The germline CDR1 and CDR2 sequences are MGHRA and YSYEKL.

This chain joins TRBV4-1 and TRBJ2-5; the D is unclear. Material: PBMCs, mostly from graft donor cells, obtained 360 days after TCRalphabeta/CD19-depleted stem cell transplant. This TCR was sampled from a boy under two years old who had a stem cell transplant for SCID, so the T cells may come from the graft donor. The chain's CDR3 is CASSQAEPPFLQETQYF. The CDR3 DNA sequence: TGCGCCAGCAGCCAAGCTGAACCCCCTTTCCTACAAGAGACCCAGTACTTC.